The TCR beta chain described here comes from a study of identical twins. TCRdb independently ran MiXCR on the 5' RACE reads; one entry per CDR3 protein. Among about 520,000 distinct CDR3 sequences listed, 20% to 25% were seen once. General observations from the study: Carriage of fewer insertions was seen in abundant cord blood beta clonotypes, whereas memory repertoires showed none. Twins' surplus sharing was weaker for beta out-of-frame sequences.

This clonotype was seen more than once but under ten times. The antigen is unknown. The CDR3 spans 15 residues. V lost 3 bases to trimming and J lost 2 bases, with 12 bases between them. The germline CDR1 and CDR2 sequences are SGHRS and YFSETQ. The sample also formed part of further work on T cells expressing NK-cell markers. That source adds: Whether expanded NKG2C+ T cell clones were HCMV-specific remained unclear.

V is TRBV5-1 and J is TRBJ2-1; the D gene is possibly TRBD2 (5 bases). The sequence came from a woman aged 18-29 years in good health. Material for sequencing was CD4+ T cells sorted from blood. CDR3 sequence reads: CASSWAAAPYNEQFF. The CDR3 coding sequence is TGCGCCAGCAGCTGGGCAGCGGCTCCCTACAATGAGCAGTTCTTC.